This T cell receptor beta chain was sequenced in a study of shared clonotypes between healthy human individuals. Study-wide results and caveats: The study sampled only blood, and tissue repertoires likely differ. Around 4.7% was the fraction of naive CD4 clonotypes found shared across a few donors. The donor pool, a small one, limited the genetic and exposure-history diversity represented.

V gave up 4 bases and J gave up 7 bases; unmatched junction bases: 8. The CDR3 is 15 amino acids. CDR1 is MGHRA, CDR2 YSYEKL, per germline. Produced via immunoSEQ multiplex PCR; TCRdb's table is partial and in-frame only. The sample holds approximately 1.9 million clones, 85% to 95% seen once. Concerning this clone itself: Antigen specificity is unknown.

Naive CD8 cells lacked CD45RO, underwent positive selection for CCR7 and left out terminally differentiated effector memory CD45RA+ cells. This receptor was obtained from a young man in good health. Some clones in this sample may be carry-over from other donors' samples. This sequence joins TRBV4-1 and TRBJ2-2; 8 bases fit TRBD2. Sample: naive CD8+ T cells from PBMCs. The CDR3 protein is CASSLRTSSGGELFF. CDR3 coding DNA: TGCGCCAGCAGCCTCCGGACTAGCTCTGGCGGGGAGCTGTTTTTT.